This TCR beta chain was found in a study of control samples from healthy donors and cancer patients (dated by TCRdb to 2018 to 2021). The CDR3 contains 12 residues, cysteine and phenylalanine counted. Just CDR3 DNA is preserved here, 36 bases in frame from base 1. V drops 5 bases and J drops 3 bases, leaving 8 bases in between. For CDR1 and CDR2, the germline V gene (reference sequence) lists SGHNT and YYREEE. Concerning this clone: The target of this receptor is not known. Base-call qualities are not available, and no considerably larger clone is one nucleotide away.

The library came from the immunoSEQ multiplex PCR assay. TCRdb retrieved this table from immuneACCESS and kept in-frame rearrangements only. Not all clones are present; in checked studies, unresolved V genes account for under half, and no reason is known for the remainder. The sample data list 70,000 to 95,000 clones, and approximately 89% of these were observed just once. Of the sample, nearly 0.95% is held by the ten largest clones. Source material: blood. This sequence originates from a woman younger than 45 in good health. The rearrangement combines TRBV5-4 with TRBJ2-5; the D gene remains uncertain. The sequenced DNA: TGTGCCAGCAGGTTCCAGGAAGAGACCCAGTACTTC. The resulting protein is CASRFQEETQYF.